This T cell receptor beta chain was observed in a study of T cell repertoires in cytomegalovirus infection. In the study overall: CMV epitopes that were recently identified and HLA-C-restricted were used alongside well-studied HLA-B-restricted ones. CMV infection plus the matching HLA type was flagged by public TCR beta signatures. Study-level results: Carriers of CMV and the relevant HLA type were discriminated by public TCR beta frequency.

There are 14 residues in the CDR3. With 5 bases clipped from V and 3 bases from J, the junction kept 4 bases outside the gene matches. Germline V gene data show CDR1 as SGHTA and CDR2 as FQGTGA. One entry per CDR3 protein, called by TCRdb with MiXCR from the reads. Among tens of thousands of distinct CDR3 sequences listed, more than 15% were seen once. This clonotype was detected only a few times. The antigen is undetermined. The rearrangement links TRBV7-3 to TRBJ1-2; 9 bases match TRBD1. This sequence originates from a human donor in good health (CMV status not recorded). Some clones in this sample may be carry-over from other donors' samples. The source material was CD8+ T cells from cultured PBMCs, sampled from culture after CMV antigen stimulation. CDR3 nucleotides: TGTGCCAGCAGCCCCACAGGGGGCGACTATGGCTACACCTTC. Its protein product is CASSPTGGDYGYTF. Full variable domain (missing parts from reference TRBV7-3 and TRBJ1-2): GAGVSQTPSNKVTEKGKYVELRCDPISGHTALYWYRQSLGQGPEFLIYFQGTGAADDSGLPNDRFFAVRPEGSVSTLKIQRTERGDSAVYLCASSPTGGDYGYTFGSGTRLTVV.